This T cell receptor beta chain appears in the sequencing data of a study of CD8+ T cells in alopecia areata. The germline V and J ends were trimmed by 4 bases and 6 bases, with 8 bases remaining between them. This CDR3 region has 12 residues. In germline, CDR1 is SEHNR, CDR2 FQNEAQ (reference sequence). Isolated RNA was reverse transcribed into cDNA used as the sequencing template. The assay was immunoSEQ multiplex PCR, and TCRdb's table has in-frame clones only and misses some. The sample contains 150,000 to 200,000 clones, over 50% of which appear only once. The researchers isolated CD4+ and CD8+ T cells from PBMCs by sorting.

The V and J genes are TRBV7-9 and TRBJ2-3; D call uncertain. This specimen was CD4+ T cells sorted from blood, taken at week 0. This sequence was found in a human donor with alopecia areata. The CDR3 coding sequence is TGTGCCAGCAGCTCCAATGGGGATACGCAGTATTTT. Protein: CASSSNGDTQYF.